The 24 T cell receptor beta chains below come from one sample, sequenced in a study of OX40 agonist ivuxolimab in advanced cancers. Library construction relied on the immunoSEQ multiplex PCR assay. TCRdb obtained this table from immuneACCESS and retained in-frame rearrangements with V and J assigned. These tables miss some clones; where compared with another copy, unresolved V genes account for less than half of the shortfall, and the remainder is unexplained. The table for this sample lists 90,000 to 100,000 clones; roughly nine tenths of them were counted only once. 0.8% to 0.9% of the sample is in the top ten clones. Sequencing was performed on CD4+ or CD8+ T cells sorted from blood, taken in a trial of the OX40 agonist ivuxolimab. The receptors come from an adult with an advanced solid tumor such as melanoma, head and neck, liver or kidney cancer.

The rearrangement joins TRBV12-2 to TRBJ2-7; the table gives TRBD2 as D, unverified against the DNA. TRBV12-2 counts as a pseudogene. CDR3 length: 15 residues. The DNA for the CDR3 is TGTGCAAGTCCCCTGCGAGGTCGTGGTACCTACGAGCAGTACGTC. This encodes CASPLRGRGTYEQYV.

The CDR3 loop is CASSQDDFYTQYF. The DNA for the CDR3 is TGCGCCAGCAGCCAAGATGACTTCTATACGCAGTATTTT. This sequence joins TRBV4-1 and TRBJ2-3; D is undetermined. CDR1 and CDR2 (germline): MGHRA, YSYEKL. The CDR3 runs to 13 residues. V dropped 0 bases and J dropped 7 bases, with 8 bases sitting between them.

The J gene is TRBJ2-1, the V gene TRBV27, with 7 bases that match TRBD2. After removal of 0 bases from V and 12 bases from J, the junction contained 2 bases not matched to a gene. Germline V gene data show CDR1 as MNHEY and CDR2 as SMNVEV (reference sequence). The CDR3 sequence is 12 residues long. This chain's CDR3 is CASSLSSGRQFF. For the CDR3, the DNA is TGTGCCAGCAGTTTATCTAGCGGGCGGCAGTTCTTC.

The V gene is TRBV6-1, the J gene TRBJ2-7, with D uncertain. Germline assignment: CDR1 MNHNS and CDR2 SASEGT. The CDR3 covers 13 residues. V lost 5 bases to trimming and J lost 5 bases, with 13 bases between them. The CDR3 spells CASSYQTPHEQYV. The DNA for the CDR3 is TGTGCCAGCAGTTATCAGACCCCCCACGAGCAGTACGTC.

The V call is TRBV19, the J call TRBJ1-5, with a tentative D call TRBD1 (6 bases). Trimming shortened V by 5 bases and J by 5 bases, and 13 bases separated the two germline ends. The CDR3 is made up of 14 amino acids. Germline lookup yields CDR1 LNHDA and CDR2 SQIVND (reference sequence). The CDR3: CASSPSGGHQPQHF. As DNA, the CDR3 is TGTGCCAGTAGTCCTTCCGGGGGCCATCAGCCCCAGCATTTT.

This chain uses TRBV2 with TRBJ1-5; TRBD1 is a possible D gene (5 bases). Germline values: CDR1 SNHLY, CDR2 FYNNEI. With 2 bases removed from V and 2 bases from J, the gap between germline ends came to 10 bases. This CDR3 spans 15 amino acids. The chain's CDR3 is CASSERGDGNQPQHF. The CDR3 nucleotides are TGTGCCAGCAGTGAACGAGGGGACGGCAATCAGCCCCAGCATTTT.

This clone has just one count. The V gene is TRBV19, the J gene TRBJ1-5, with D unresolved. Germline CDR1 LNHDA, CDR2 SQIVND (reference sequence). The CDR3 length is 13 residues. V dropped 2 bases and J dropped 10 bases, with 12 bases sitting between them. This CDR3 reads CASSIREFNPQHF. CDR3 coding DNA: TGTGCCAGTAGTATAAGGGAATTTAACCCCCAGCATTTT.

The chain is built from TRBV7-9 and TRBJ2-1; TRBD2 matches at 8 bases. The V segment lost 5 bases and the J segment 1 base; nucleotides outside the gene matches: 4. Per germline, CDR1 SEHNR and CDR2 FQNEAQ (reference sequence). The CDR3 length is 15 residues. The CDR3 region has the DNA TGTGCCAGCAGCCCGGGAGGGATGTCCTACAATGAGCAGTTCTTC. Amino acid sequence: CASSPGGMSYNEQFF.

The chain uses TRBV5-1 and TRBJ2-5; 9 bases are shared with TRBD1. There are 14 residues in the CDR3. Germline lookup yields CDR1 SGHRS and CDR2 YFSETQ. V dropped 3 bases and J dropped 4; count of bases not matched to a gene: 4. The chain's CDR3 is CASSWDRVGETQYF. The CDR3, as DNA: TGCGCCAGCAGCTGGGACAGGGTGGGAGAGACCCAGTACTTC.

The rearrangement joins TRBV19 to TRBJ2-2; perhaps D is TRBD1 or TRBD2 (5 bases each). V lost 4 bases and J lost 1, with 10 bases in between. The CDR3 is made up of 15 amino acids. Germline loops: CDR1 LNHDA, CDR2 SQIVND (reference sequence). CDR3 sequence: CASSRGTENTGELFF. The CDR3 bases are TGTGCCAGTAGTAGAGGGACCGAGAACACCGGGGAGCTGTTTTTT.

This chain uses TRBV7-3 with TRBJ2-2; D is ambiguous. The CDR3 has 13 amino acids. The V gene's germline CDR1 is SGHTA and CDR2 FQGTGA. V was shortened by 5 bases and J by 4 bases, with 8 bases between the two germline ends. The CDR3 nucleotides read TGTGCCAGCAGCCCCTCACCCACCGGGGAGCTGTTTTTT. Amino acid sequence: CASSPSPTGELFF.

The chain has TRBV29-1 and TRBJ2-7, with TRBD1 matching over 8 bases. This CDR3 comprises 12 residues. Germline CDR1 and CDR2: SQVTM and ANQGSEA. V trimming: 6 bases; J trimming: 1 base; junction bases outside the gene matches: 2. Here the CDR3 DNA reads TGCAGCGTCGGACAGGGTTCCTACGAGCAGTACGTC. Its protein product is CSVGQGSYEQYV.

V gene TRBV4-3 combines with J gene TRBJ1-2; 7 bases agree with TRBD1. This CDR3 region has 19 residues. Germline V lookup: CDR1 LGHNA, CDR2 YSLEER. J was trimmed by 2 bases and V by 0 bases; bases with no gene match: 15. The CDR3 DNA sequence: TGCGCCAGCAGCCAAGATCTTGGGGCAGGGGGACTATACAACTATGGCTACACCTTC. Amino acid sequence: CASSQDLGAGGLYNYGYTF.

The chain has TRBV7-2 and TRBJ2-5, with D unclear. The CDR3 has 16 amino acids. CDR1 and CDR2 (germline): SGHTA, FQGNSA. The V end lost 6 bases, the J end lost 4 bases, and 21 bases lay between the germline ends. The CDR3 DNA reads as TGTGCCAGCAGTCTGGTAGTGACTGCTTTAGGAGAGACCCAGTACTTC. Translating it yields CASSLVVTALGETQYF.

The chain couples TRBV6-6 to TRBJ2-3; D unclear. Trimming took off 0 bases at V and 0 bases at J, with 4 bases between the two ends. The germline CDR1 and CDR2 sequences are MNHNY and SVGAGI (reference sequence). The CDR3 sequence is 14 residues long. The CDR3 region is CASSYSYSTDTQYF. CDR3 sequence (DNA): TGTGCCAGCAGTTACTCCTACAGCACAGATACGCAGTATTTT.

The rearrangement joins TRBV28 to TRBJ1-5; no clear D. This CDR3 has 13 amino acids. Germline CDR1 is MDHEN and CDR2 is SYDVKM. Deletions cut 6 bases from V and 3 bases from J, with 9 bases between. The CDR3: CASSNTINQPQHF. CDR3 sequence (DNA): TGTGCCAGCAGCAACACCATCAATCAGCCCCAGCATTTT.

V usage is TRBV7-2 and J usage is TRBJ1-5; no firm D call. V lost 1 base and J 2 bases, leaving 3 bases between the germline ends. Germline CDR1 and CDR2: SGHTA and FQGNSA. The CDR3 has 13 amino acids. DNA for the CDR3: TGTGCCAGCAGCTTAGATGGCAATCAGCCCCAGCATTTT. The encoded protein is CASSLDGNQPQHF.

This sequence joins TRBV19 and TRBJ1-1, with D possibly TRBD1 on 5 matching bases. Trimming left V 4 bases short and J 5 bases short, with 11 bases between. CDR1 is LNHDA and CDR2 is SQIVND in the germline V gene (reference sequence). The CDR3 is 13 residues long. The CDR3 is CASSRGTWTEAFF. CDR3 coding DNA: TGTGCCAGTAGTAGAGGGACGTGGACTGAAGCTTTCTTT. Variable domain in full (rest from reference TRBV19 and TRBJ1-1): DGGITQSPKYLFRKEGQNVTLSCEQNLNHDAMYWYRQDPGQGLRLIYYSQIVNDFQKGDIAEGYSVSREKKESFPLTVTSAQKNPTAFYLCASSRGTWTEAFFGQGTRLTVV.

CDR3 DNA: TGTGCCAGCAGTTCCCCGCTGGCGGCACTCTCCTACGAGCAGTACTTC. Protein sequence: CASSSPLAALSYEQYF. The V gene is TRBV6-6, the J gene TRBJ2-7; D is unresolved. V was cut by 4 bases and J by 0 bases, with 16 bases left in between. Germline V gene lookup returns CDR1 MNHNY and CDR2 SVGAGI (reference sequence). CDR3 length equals 16 residues.

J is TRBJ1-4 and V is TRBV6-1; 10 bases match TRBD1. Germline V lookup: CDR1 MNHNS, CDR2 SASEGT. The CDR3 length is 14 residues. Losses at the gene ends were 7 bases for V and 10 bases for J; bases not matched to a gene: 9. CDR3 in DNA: TGTGCCAGCATCCAGACAGGGGGCCTAAGAAAACTGTTTTTT. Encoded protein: CASIQTGGLRKLFF.

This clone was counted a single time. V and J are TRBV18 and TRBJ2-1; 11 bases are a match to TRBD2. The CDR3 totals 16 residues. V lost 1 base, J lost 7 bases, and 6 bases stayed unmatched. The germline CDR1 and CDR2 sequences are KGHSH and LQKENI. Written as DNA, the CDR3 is TGTGCCAGCTCACCACTAGCGGGAGGGCCACGGAATGAGCAGTTCTTC. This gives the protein CASSPLAGGPRNEQFF.

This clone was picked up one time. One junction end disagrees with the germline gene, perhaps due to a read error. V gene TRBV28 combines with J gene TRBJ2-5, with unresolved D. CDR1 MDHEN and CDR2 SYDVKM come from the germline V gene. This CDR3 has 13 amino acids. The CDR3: CASIGSWEEIQYF. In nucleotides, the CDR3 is TGTGCCAGCATCGGTAGCTGGGAAGAGATCCAGTACTTC.

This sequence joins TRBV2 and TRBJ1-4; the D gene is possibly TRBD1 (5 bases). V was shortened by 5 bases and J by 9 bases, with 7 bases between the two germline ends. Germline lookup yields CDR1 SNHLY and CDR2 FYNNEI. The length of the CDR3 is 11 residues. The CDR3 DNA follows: TGTGCCAGCAGTAGGGACCAAAAACTGTTTTTT. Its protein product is CASSRDQKLFF.

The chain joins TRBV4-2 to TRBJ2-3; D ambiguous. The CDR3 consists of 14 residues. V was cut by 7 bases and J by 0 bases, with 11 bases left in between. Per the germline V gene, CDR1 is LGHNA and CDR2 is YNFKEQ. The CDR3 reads CASTPGRSTDTQYF. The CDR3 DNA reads TGTGCCAGCACCCCGGGCCGCAGCACAGATACGCAGTATTTT.